A single sample gave rise to the 31 T cell receptor beta chains below, sequenced in a study of blood T cell repertoires in COVID-19. TCRdb's copy holds only in-frame clones and misses some; the assay was immunoSEQ multiplex PCR. The profile covers approximately 250,000 clones, with about 83% appearing a single time and 4% to 4.5% taken by the ten largest. Sequences were obtained from peripheral blood. These TCRs come from a man aged 50 to 59 with acute or convalescent COVID-19.

In this sample, this clone turned up a few times. The chain carries TRBV9 and TRBJ1-1; a weak D match, TRBD1 (5 bases). CDR1 SGDLS and CDR2 YYNGEE come from the germline V gene. The CDR3 consists of 13 residues. Trimming cost V 3 bases and J 10 bases, with 16 bases left between them. The CDR3 nucleotides are TGTGCCAGCAGCGGAGAAGCCGGGACTTCAGCTTTCTTT. Its protein product is CASSGEAGTSAFF. The whole variable domain, remainder taken from reference TRBV9 and TRBJ1-1, is DSGVTQTPKHLITATGQRVTLRCSPRSGDLSVYWYQQSLDQGLQFLIQYYNGEERAKGNILERFSAQQFPDLHSELNLSSLELGDSALYFCASSGEAGTSAFFGQGTRLTVV.

This chain uses TRBV5-1 with TRBJ2-6; the match to TRBD2 covers 12 bases. J gave up 7 bases and V 2 bases, and 10 bases lay outside the gene matches. Germline V lookup: CDR1 SGHRS, CDR2 YFSETQ. The CDR3 runs 18 residues. CDR3 bases: TGCGCCAGCAGCTTTAGACTAGCGGGAGAGTCTGTCGCCAACGTCCTGACTTTC. It translates to CASSFRLAGESVANVLTF.

CDR3 amino acids: CASSVSAAGGPNGELFF. In DNA, the CDR3 is TGTGCCAGCAGCGTCTCGGCAGCGGGAGGGCCGAACGGGGAGCTGTTTTTT. This chain joins TRBV9 and TRBJ2-2; 10 bases are shared with TRBD2. V shed 2 bases and J 7 bases; nucleotides not matched to a gene: 11. Germline-derived CDR1 and CDR2 are SGDLS and YYNGEE. The CDR3 is 17 residues long.

The V gene is TRBV14, the J gene TRBJ2-5, with 10 bases fitting TRBD1. CDR1 is SGHDN, CDR2 FVKESK, per germline. This CDR3 comprises 13 residues. V gave up 4 bases and J gave up 5 bases; unmatched junction bases: 1. The CDR3 nucleotides read TGTGCCAGCAGCCCGGGACAGGGGGAGACCCAGTACTTC. Protein: CASSPGQGETQYF.

The V call is TRBV6-2 or TRBV6-3, the J call TRBJ1-2; D may be TRBD1 (6 bases). The V gene lost 5 bases and the J gene lost 8 bases, with 24 bases spanning the gap. This CDR3 has 16 residues. The V gene's germline CDR1 is MNHEY and CDR2 SVGEGT. The CDR3 is CASSPSPRGGVAGYTF. The CDR3 DNA reads TGTGCCAGCAGTCCCTCCCCCAGGGGTGGTGTGGCGGGCTACACCTTC.

The chain joins TRBV7-2 to TRBJ2-5, with D possibly matching TRBD2 (6 bases). Germline CDR1 SGHTA, CDR2 FQGNSA. The CDR3 is 17 residues long. Trimming pared 4 bases from V and 4 bases from J, leaving 22 bases between. The CDR3 sequence: CASSSFGGALTRETQYF. CDR3 DNA: TGTGCCAGCAGCTCGTTCGGGGGTGCACTAACGCGAGAGACCCAGTACTTC.

The chain recombines TRBV7-6 with TRBJ2-1; D not certain. CDR1 and CDR2 from the germline V gene are SGHVS and FNYEAQ. There are 16 residues in the CDR3. The V end was cut by 4 bases, the J end by 4 bases, with 17 bases between. CDR3 bases: TGTGCCAGCAGCTCTAGTGCGGTTGGTTCGTACAATGAGCAGTTCTTC. This translates into CASSSSAVGSYNEQFF.

The rearrangement uses TRBV18 and TRBJ1-1; D is perhaps TRBD1 (5 bases). Trimming cost V 3 bases and J 6 bases, with 8 bases left between them. Germline V gene lookup returns CDR1 KGHSH and CDR2 LQKENI. The CDR3 contains 12 residues. DNA of the CDR3: TGTGCCAGCTCACCGAGACAGCCTGAAGCTTTCTTT. It codes for CASSPRQPEAFF. The whole variable domain, remainder taken from reference TRBV18 and TRBJ1-1, is NAGVMQNPRHLVRRRGQEARLRCSPMKGHSHVYWYRQLPEEGLKFMVYLQKENIIDESGMPKERFSAEFPKEGPSILRIQQVVRGDSAAYFCASSPRQPEAFFGQGTRLTVV.

This sequence joins TRBV5-6 and TRBJ1-6; TRBD1 aligns across 10 bases. The germline V gene encodes CDR1 SGHDT and CDR2 YYEEEE. The CDR3 extends over 15 amino acids. J was trimmed by 7 bases and V by 6 bases; bases with no gene match: 7. CDR3: CASNPDRGANSPLHF. Written as DNA, the CDR3 is TGTGCCAGCAACCCGGACAGGGGGGCAAATTCACCCCTCCACTTT.

The rearrangement uses TRBV4-1 and TRBJ1-3; 8 bases map to TRBD1. The germline CDR1 and CDR2 sequences are MGHRA and YSYEKL. This CDR3 is 19 amino acids long. Trimming removed 3 bases from V and 0 bases from J; junction bases left unmatched: 13. In nucleotides, the CDR3 is TGCGCCAGCAGCCAGCCACCGGGACAGGCCCGAGACTCTGGAAACACCATATATTTT. This codes for CASSQPPGQARDSGNTIYF.

The CDR3 spells CASRFGTSGSLEQFF. As DNA, the CDR3 is TGTGCCAGCAGATTCGGGACTAGCGGGAGTCTTGAGCAGTTCTTC. This chain connects TRBV5-6 to TRBJ2-1; 14 bases map to TRBD2. The CDR3 is 15 amino acids. Germline V gives CDR1 SGHDT, CDR2 YYEEEE. V lost 5 bases to trimming and J lost 9 bases; unmatched junction nucleotides: 7. The entire variable domain, with the rest obtained from reference TRBV5-6 and TRBJ2-1, is as follows: DAGVTQSPTHLIKTRGQQVTLRCSPKSGHDTVSWYQQALGQGPQFIFQYYEEEERQRGNFPDRFSGHQFPNYSSELNVNALLLGDSALYLCASRFGTSGSLEQFFGPGTRLTVL.

This clone was recorded only once. The rearrangement links TRBV7-9 to TRBJ1-2; no reliable D call. Looked up from germline, CDR1 is SEHNR and CDR2 is FQNEAQ (reference sequence). Trimming cost V 4 bases and J 3 bases, with 9 bases left between them. This CDR3 has 13 amino acids. The CDR3 here is CASSSRVDYGYTF. CDR3 sequence (DNA): TGTGCCAGCAGCTCAAGAGTGGACTATGGCTACACCTTC.

The chain carries TRBV28 and TRBJ1-5, with 7 bases matching TRBD1. V shed 8 bases, J shed 3 bases, and the junction held 4 bases outside the gene matches. The CDR3 has 13 amino acids. Looked up from germline, CDR1 is MDHEN and CDR2 is SYDVKM. This CDR3 is CASRDRVNQPQHF. DNA of the CDR3: TGTGCCAGCCGGGACAGAGTCAATCAGCCCCAGCATTTT.

The gene calls are TRBV7-3 and TRBJ1-1; 7 bases are shared with TRBD1. Germline V gives CDR1 SGHTA, CDR2 FQGTGA. The length of the CDR3 is 19 residues. Trimming took 1 base from V and 0 from J; bases not matched to a gene: 14. The CDR3 coding sequence is TGTGCCAGCAGCTTAAGGGGGAACAGGGGCAGGGGCGTGAACACTGAAGCTTTCTTT. As protein: CASSLRGNRGRGVNTEAFF.

The rearrangement uses TRBV9 and TRBJ2-3, with a possible D match to TRBD2 (5 bases). The CDR3 spans 14 residues. CDR1 and CDR2 from the germline V gene are SGDLS and YYNGEE. Trimming left V 5 bases short and J 0 bases short, with 10 bases between. CDR3 sequence: CASSVGVSTDTQYF. In DNA, the CDR3 is TGTGCCAGCAGTGTGGGAGTCAGCACAGATACGCAGTATTTT.

The chain couples TRBV13 to TRBJ2-1, with 11 bases that match TRBD2. Germline V gives CDR1 PRHDT, CDR2 FYEKMQ (reference sequence). With 3 bases clipped from V and 2 bases from J, the junction kept 0 bases outside the gene matches. The CDR3 runs to 15 residues. Written as DNA, the CDR3 is TGTGCCAGCAGCTTTAGCGGGGGGGCCTACAATGAGCAGTTCTTC. It specifies CASSFSGGAYNEQFF.

This clone was found a few times. The chain carries TRBV3-1 (or the pseudogene TRBV3-2) and TRBJ2-7; 7 bases are a match to TRBD2. Germline CDR1 LGHDT, CDR2 YNNKEL (reference sequence). Unmatched junction bases numbered 5, after V lost 3 bases and J lost 0 bases. The CDR3 is 15 residues long. CDR3 sequence reads: CASSHGRTLSYEQYF. The CDR3 DNA is TGTGCCAGCAGCCACGGGAGGACTCTCTCCTACGAGCAGTACTTC.

This rearrangement joins TRBV6-6 to TRBJ1-1; 9 bases are shared with TRBD1. CDR3 size: 14 residues. CDR1 MNHNY and CDR2 SVGAGI come from the germline V gene (reference sequence). V lost 7 bases and J lost 1; bases outside the gene matches: 4. CDR3 in DNA: TGTGCCAGCACCCGGACAGGGGAGAACACTGAAGCTTTCTTT. Its translation is CASTRTGENTEAFF.

This clone was counted a single time. The rearrangement links TRBV7-3 to TRBJ2-3, with a possible D match to TRBD1 (5 bases). The germline CDR1 and CDR2 sequences are SGHTA and FQGTGA. The CDR3 contains 16 residues. The V end lost 2 bases, the J end lost 3 bases, and 15 bases lay between the germline ends. This CDR3 reads CASSLQGFDATDTQYF. The CDR3 bases are TGTGCCAGCAGCTTACAGGGATTCGATGCGACAGATACGCAGTATTTT. The full variable domain, rest sourced from reference TRBV7-3 and TRBJ2-3, is GAGVSQTPSNKVTEKGKYVELRCDPISGHTALYWYRQSLGQGPEFLIYFQGTGAADDSGLPNDRFFAVRPEGSVSTLKIQRTERGDSAVYLCASSLQGFDATDTQYFGPGTRLTVL.

This rearrangement joins TRBV10-3 to TRBJ1-4; no clear D gene. Germline V CDR1 and CDR2: ENHRY, SYGVKD. The CDR3 consists of 15 residues. V gave up 6 bases and J gave up 4 bases, with 15 bases separating them. The CDR3 region has the DNA TGTGCCATCAGGGGTGGGAGGACGGATAATGAAAAACTGTTTTTT. Translating it yields CAIRGGRTDNEKLFF.

The rearrangement links TRBV3-1 (or the pseudogene TRBV3-2) to TRBJ2-5; D perhaps matches TRBD2 (5 bases). The CDR3 spans 14 residues. CDR1 is LGHDT and CDR2 is YNNKEL in the germline V gene (reference sequence). The ends were cut back, 3 bases at V and 3 bases at J, with 11 bases in the middle. CDR3 DNA sequence: TGTGCCAGCAGCCAGGGGAGCACAAAAGAGACCCAGTACTTC. This gives the protein CASSQGSTKETQYF.

V usage is TRBV6-6 and J usage is TRBJ2-5; D is perhaps TRBD2 (7 bases). Between the trimmed V and J ends, which lost 6 bases and 2 bases, there was a span of 16 bases. This CDR3 has 15 amino acids. Germline V gene data show CDR1 as MNHNY and CDR2 as SVGAGI (reference sequence). CDR3 coding DNA: TGTGCCAGCAGGCCAGGCGGGGGCCAACAAGAGACCCAGTACTTC. It is translated as CASRPGGGQQETQYF.

This clone occurred a few times. The V call is TRBV6-5, the J call TRBJ2-1, with unresolved D. The V gene lost 9 bases and the J gene lost 4 bases, with 19 bases spanning the gap. CDR1 and CDR2 from the germline V gene are MNHEY and SVGAGI. This CDR3 comprises 15 residues. DNA for the CDR3: TGTGCCAGTCGACTGGCCGAACCCGTGTACAATGAGCAGTTCTTC. It specifies CASRLAEPVYNEQFF.

The V gene is TRBV10-3, the J gene TRBJ1-4; 7 bases are shared with TRBD1. The CDR3 is 13 residues long. V gave up 7 bases and J gave up 5 bases; unmatched junction bases: 4. Germline V gene data show CDR1 as ENHRY and CDR2 as SYGVKD. CDR3 sequence (DNA): TGTGCCATCAATGACAGGGCGAATGAAAAACTGTTTTTT. Translated, it gives CAINDRANEKLFF.

V usage is TRBV10-3 and J usage is TRBJ2-7, with 9 bases fitting TRBD1. J lost 7 bases, V lost 1 base, and 8 bases had no gene match. CDR1 is ENHRY, CDR2 SYGVKD, per germline. The CDR3 is made up of 15 amino acids. The CDR3 DNA follows: TGTGCCATCAGTGAGTGGACAGGGGCTAGTGGTGAGCAGTACTTC. It codes for CAISEWTGASGEQYF.

This chain joins TRBV6-4 and TRBJ2-1; 8 nucleotides align to TRBD1. The germline V gene has CDR1 MRHNA and CDR2 SNTAGT. There are 16 residues in the CDR3. Trimming cost V 5 bases and J 2 bases; bases outside gene matches: 8. CDR3 DNA sequence: TGTGCCAGCAGTCCAGCCCCAGGGGGCCCCTACAATGAGCAGTTCTTC. It translates to CASSPAPGGPYNEQFF.

This chain uses TRBV28 with TRBJ2-7; D perhaps matches TRBD1 (6 bases). CDR3 size: 15 residues. CDR1 and CDR2 from the germline V gene are MDHEN and SYDVKM. Trimming shortened V by 6 bases and J by 1 base, and 16 bases separated the two germline ends. The CDR3 region has the DNA TGTGCCAGCAGCCTGTGGGGGACACTTTCCTACGAGCAGTACTTC. It is translated as CASSLWGTLSYEQYF.

This clone occurred once. J is TRBJ2-3 and V is TRBV2; D call uncertain. CDR1 SNHLY and CDR2 FYNNEI come from the germline V gene. There are 13 residues in the CDR3. Deletions cut 4 bases from V and 1 base from J, with 6 bases between. The CDR3 nucleotides read TGTGCCAGCAGTGTTCAGGGCACAGATACGCAGTATTTT. Residues: CASSVQGTDTQYF.

The chain uses TRBV5-1 and TRBJ2-3, with D possibly being TRBD1 (5 bases). CDR3 size: 15 residues. CDR1 is SGHRS and CDR2 is YFSETQ in the germline V gene. Trimming removed 0 bases at V and 4 bases at J, with 12 bases between. CDR3 residues: CASSLEGLGADTQYF. In DNA, the CDR3 is TGCGCCAGCAGCTTGGAGGGGTTAGGGGCAGATACGCAGTATTTT.

V and J are TRBV7-3 and TRBJ2-1; D is possibly TRBD2 (5 bases). The V end was cut by 0 bases, the J end by 4 bases, with 10 bases between. Germline V CDR1 and CDR2: SGHTA, FQGTGA. This CDR3 is built from 15 residues. CDR3 residues: CASSLTSDQYNEQFF. The CDR3 nucleotides are TGTGCCAGCAGCTTAACTAGCGACCAATACAATGAGCAGTTCTTC.

V usage is TRBV3-1 (or the pseudogene TRBV3-2) and J usage is TRBJ1-5; D may be TRBD1 (5 bases). Trimming took off 1 base at V and 5 bases at J, with 12 bases between the two ends. The CDR3 totals 15 residues. CDR1 is LGHDT and CDR2 is YNNKEL in the germline V gene (reference sequence). The CDR3 DNA reads as TGTGCCAGCAGCCAAGTTTCAGGGTCGGATCAGCCCCAGCATTTT. Translated, it gives CASSQVSGSDQPQHF.